The source of this TCR beta chain is a study of CD4 T cells in relation to SARS-CoV-2 and coronaviruses. Per germline, CDR1 SGHAT and CDR2 FQNNGV. The CDR3 spans 13 residues. Trimming stripped 5 bases from V and 3 bases from J, with 11 bases between. The table came from immunoSEQ multiplex PCR; TCRdb's copy has only in-frame clones and leaves some out. This repertoire shows roughly 24,000 clones, about 80% found once; its top ten account for about 15%. The unexposed donors gave CD4+ T cells in about 2011-2019, prior to COVID-19. CD4+ T cells were isolated from the cells after about ten days of culture. About this clone itself: No antigen is known for it.

V and J are TRBV11-2 and TRBJ2-7; the D gene is possibly TRBD1 (5 bases). Input material: CD4+ T cells from PBMCs, cultured in vitro. The sequence came from a human donor in good health. The CDR3 protein is CASSRDRHYEQYF. The CDR3 DNA sequence: TGTGCCAGCAGCAGAGACAGACACTACGAGCAGTACTTC.